This T cell receptor beta chain was identified during a study of regulatory T cells in long-lasting Graves disease. Study-level results: Fewer public clonotypes were shared by new patients (just under 1,000) than by persistent patients (about 2,700).

Germline loops: CDR1 GTSNPN, CDR2 SVGIG (reference sequence). V lost 8 bases, J lost 8 bases, and 13 bases stayed unmatched. CDR3 length equals 14 residues. This clonotype has at least ten counts. The target antigen is unknown. Through Arm-PCR of CDR3 regions and iRepertoire HTBI primers, TCR beta libraries were built. TCRdb re-called the multiplex PCR reads through MiXCR, storing one row per CDR3 protein. The data hold under 300,000 distinct CDR3 sequences, with about 19% observed a single time. Described time point: newly diagnosed GD, antithyroid drugs for less than 3 months. With RNA extracted from PBMCs as input, the TCR library was made.

The material was peripheral blood mononuclear cells (PBMCs), obtained at new diagnosis, from a patient treated with antithyroid drugs. The receptor comes from a female donor with Graves disease. The chain employs TRBV30 and TRBJ2-1; 9 bases align to TRBD2. The CDR3 here is CAGLRLAGSDEQFF. The CDR3 DNA reads TGTGCCGGTTTGCGCCTAGCGGGAAGTGATGAGCAGTTCTTC.